The entry that follows covers one TCR beta chain sequence. Antigen: not known. The study ran its PCR with 60 Vbeta and 13 Jbeta primers. Profiled with immunoSEQ multiplex PCR; TCRdb holds only in-frame clones, not every one. The data show roughly 200,000 clones, roughly 85% seen once. The data are from a study of cytomegalovirus exposure and HLA in healthy donors. The germline gives CDR1 MGHRA, CDR2 YSYEKL. Trimming removed 3 bases from V and 0 bases from J, with 9 bases in between. This CDR3 contains 15 residues. Findings and limits, study-wide: Excluded were some V segments that proved indistinguishable, including TRBV6-2 and TRBV6-3. A missense variant in DCLRE1C was later tied to TCR beta V- and J-gene trimming.

The sample consisted of PBMCs. The V gene is TRBV4-1, the J gene TRBJ2-1, with D unresolved. This clonotype was obtained from a woman between 45 and 65 years old in good health and CMV-seronegative. The CDR3 nucleotides are TGCGCCAGCAGCCATGGCACATTCTCCTACAATGAGCAGTTCTTC. Translating gives CASSHGTFSYNEQFF.